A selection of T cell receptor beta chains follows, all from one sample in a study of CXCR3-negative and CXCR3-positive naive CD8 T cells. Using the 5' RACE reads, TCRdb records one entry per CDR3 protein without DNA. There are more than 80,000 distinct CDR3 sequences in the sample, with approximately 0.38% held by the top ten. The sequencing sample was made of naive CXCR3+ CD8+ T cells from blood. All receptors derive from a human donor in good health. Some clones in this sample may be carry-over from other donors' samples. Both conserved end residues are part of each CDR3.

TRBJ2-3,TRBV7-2,CASSFYGGGSTDTQYF
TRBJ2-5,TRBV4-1,CASSQEGRQETQYF
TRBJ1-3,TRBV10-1,CASSPGTGSFCSGNTIYF
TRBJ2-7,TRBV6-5,CASRDSSYEQYF
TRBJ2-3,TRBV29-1,CSVGGGNPPYTDTQYF
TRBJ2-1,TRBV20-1,CSARQGSYDEQFF
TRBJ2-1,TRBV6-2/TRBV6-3,CASSTSGGAYNEQFF
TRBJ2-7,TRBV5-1,CASSLAKGSREDYEQYF
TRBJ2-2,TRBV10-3,CATPKTSGSNTGELFF
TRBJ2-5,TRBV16,CASSQESHQTQYF
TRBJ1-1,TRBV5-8,CASSLVLNTEAFF
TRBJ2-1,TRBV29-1,CSVEGVDKTYNEQFF
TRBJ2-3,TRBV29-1,CSVEWVGGADTQYF
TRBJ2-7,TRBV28,CASSFIGSDGEQYF
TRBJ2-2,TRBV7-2,CASSPGGPGELFF
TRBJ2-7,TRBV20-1,CSARGLVAIDEQYF